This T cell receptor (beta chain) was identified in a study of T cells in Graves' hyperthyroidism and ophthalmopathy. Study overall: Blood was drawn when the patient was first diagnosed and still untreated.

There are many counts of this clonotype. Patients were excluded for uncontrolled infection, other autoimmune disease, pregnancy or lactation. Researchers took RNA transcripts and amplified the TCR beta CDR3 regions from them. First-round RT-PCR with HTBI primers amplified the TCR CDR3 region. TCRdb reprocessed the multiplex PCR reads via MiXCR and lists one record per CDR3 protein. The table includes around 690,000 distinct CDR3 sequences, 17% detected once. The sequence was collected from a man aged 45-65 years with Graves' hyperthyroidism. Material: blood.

CDR3 sequence: CASRDRGLSTDTQYF. DNA for the CDR3: TGTGCCAGCAGAGACAGGGGGCTATCCACAGATACGCAGTATTTT. This chain uses TRBV27 with TRBJ2-3; 10 nucleotides match TRBD1. V trimming: 6 bases; J trimming: 2 bases; junction bases outside the gene matches: 5. In germline, CDR1 is MNHEY, CDR2 SMNVEV (reference sequence). CDR3 length: 15 amino acids.